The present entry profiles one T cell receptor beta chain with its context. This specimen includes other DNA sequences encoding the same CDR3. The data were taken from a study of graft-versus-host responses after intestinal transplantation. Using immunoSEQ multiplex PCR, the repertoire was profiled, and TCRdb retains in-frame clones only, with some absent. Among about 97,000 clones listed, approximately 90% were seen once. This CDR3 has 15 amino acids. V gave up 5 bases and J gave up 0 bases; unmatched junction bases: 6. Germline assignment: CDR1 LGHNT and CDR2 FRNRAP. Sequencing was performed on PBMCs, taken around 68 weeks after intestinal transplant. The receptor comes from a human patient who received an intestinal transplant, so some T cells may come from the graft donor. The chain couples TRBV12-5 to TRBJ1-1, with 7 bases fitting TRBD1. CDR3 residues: CASGPPGQMNTEAFF. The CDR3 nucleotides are TGTGCTAGTGGTCCCCCGGGACAGATGAACACTGAAGCTTTCTTT.